Sequencing of this T cell receptor (beta chain) was carried out in a study of patients and donors after allogeneic stem cell transplantation. TCRdb independently ran MiXCR on the RT-PCR reads; one entry per CDR3 protein. Of about 88,000 distinct CDR3 sequences listed, approximately 49% are singletons. The CDR3 is 14 amino acids. Germline V lookup: CDR1 DFQATT, CDR2 SNEGSKA (reference sequence). Trimming removed 1 base from V and 0 bases from J, with 6 bases in between. This clonotype came up once. The chain has TRBV20-1 and TRBJ1-4; the D is unclear. The sequenced sample was blood, either unsorted or a sorted T cell fraction (not recorded which). This receptor was identified in a human donor who was either an allogeneic HSCT recipient or a stem cell or donor lymphocyte infusion donor (not recorded which). It is not recorded whose cells these are; they may come from a transplant donor. The CDR3 is CSARGDSTNEKLFF. CDR3 coding DNA: TGCAGTGCTAGAGGGGATTCAACTAATGAAAAACTGTTTTTT.